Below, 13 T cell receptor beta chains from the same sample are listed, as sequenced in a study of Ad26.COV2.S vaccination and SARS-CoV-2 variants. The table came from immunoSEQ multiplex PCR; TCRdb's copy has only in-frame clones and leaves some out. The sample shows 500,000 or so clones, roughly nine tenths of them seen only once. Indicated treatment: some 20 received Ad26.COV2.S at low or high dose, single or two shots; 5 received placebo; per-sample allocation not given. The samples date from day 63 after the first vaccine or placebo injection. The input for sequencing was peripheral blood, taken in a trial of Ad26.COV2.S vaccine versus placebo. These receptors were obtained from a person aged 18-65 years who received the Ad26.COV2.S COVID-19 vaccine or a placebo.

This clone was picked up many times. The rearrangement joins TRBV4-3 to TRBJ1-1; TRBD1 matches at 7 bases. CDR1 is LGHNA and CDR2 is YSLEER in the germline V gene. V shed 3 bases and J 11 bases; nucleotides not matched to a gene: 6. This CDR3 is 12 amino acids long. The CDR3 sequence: CASSHEGQRAFF. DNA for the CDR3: TGCGCCAGCAGCCATGAGGGACAGCGGGCTTTCTTT.

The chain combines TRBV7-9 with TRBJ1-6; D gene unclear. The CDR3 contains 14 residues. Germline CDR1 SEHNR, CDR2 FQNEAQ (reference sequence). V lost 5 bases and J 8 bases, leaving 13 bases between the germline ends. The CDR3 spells CASSLAGGDSPLHF. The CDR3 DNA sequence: TGTGCCAGCAGCCTTGCCGGAGGAGATTCACCCCTCCACTTT.

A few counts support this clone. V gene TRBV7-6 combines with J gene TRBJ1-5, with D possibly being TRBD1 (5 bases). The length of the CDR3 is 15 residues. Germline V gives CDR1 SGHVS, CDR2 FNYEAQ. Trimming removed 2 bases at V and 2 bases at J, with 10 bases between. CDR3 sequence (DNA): TGTGCCAGCAGCTTATCAGGGTACGGCAATCAGCCCCAGCATTTT. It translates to CASSLSGYGNQPQHF.

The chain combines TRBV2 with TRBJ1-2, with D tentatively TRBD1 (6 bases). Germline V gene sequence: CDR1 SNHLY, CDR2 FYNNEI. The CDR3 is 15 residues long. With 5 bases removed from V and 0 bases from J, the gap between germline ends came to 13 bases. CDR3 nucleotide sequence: TGTGCCAGCAGTATCGGGGACATATCTAACTATGGCTACACCTTC. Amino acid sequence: CASSIGDISNYGYTF. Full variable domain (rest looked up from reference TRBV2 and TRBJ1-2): EPEVTQTPSHQVTQMGQEVILRCVPISNHLYFYWYRQILGQKVEFLVSFYNNEISEKSEIFDDQFSVERPDGSNFTLKIRSTKLEDSAMYFCASSIGDISNYGYTFGSGTRLTVV.

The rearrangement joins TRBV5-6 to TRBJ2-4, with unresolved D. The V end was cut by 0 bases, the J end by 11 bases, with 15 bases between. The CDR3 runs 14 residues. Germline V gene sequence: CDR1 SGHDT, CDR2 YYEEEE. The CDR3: CASSLGVFGFVQYF. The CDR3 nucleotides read TGTGCCAGCAGCTTGGGCGTATTTGGTTTCGTTCAGTACTTC.

The CDR3 DNA sequence: TGTGCCAGCATATCGGACAGCTACTCACCCCTCCACTTT. Translating gives CASISDSYSPLHF. V and J are TRBV6-6 and TRBJ1-6; D perhaps matches TRBD1 (6 bases). The CDR3 extends over 13 amino acids. Trimming took 7 bases from V and 10 from J, leaving 14 bases between them. CDR1 MNHNY and CDR2 SVGAGI come from the germline V gene (reference sequence).

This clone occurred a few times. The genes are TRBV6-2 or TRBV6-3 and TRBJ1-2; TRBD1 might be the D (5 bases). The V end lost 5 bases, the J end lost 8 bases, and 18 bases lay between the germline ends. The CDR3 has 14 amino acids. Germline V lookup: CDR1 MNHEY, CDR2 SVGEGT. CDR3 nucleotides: TGTGCCAGCAGTCGGGACTCCGTGGTATTGGGCTACACCTTC. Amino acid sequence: CASSRDSVVLGYTF.

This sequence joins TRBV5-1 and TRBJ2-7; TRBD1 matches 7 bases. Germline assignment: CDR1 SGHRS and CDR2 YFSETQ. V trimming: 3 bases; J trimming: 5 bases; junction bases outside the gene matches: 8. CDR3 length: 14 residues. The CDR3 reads CASSYYRGSDEQYF. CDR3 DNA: TGCGCCAGCAGCTATTACAGGGGATCCGACGAGCAGTACTTC.

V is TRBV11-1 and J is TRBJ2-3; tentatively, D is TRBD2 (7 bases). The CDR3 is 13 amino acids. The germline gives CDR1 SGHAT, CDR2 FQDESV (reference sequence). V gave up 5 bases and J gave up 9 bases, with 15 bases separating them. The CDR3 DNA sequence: TGTGCCAGCAGCCGACTAGGGGGGGGAACGCAGTATTTT. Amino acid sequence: CASSRLGGGTQYF.

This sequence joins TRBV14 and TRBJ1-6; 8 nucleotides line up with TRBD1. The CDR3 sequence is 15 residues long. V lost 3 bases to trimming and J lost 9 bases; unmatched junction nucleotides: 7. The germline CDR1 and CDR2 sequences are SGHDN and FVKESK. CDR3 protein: CASSQDPGGGSPLHF. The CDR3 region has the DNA TGTGCCAGCAGCCAGGACCCAGGGGGCGGTTCACCCCTCCACTTT.

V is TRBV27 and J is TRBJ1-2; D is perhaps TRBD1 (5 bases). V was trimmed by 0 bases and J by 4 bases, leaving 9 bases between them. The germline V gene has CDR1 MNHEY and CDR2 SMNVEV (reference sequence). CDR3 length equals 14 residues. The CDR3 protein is CASSLSTDPYGYTF. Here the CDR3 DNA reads TGTGCCAGCAGTTTATCGACAGACCCCTATGGCTACACCTTC.

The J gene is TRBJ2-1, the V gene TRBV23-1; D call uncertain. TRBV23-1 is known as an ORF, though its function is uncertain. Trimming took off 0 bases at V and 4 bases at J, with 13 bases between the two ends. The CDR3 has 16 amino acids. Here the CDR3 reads CASSQSGSGPYNEQFF. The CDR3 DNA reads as TGCGCCAGCAGTCAATCGGGATCCGGCCCTTACAATGAGCAGTTCTTC.

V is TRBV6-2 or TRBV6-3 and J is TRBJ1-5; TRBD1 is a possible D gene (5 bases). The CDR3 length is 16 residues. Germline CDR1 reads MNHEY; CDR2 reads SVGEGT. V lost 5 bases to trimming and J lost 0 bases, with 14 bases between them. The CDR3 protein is CASSADRPYSNQPQHF. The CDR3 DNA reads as TGTGCCAGCAGTGCTGACAGACCGTATAGCAATCAGCCCCAGCATTTT.